The entry below describes one T cell receptor (beta chain). Which antigen it targets is not known. No much larger clone is present one base from it, and per-base qualities are unavailable. The cohort comprised fewer than 700 healthy bone marrow donors. All cohort members were sampled while nominally healthy, although unrecorded immune exposures were likely present. The donor was CMV seropositive and belonged to the group of 250 to 300 seropositive cohort members. A peripheral blood sample was provided by each donor, and peripheral blood mononuclear cells were used for TCR beta sequencing. The Qiagen DNeasy Blood Extraction Kit was used to extract genomic DNA from the blood cell samples. V trim: 2 bases; J trim: 3 bases; unmatched bases: 3. The germline V gene (reference sequence) provides CDR1 SEHNR and CDR2 FQNEAQ. The CDR3, cysteine through phenylalanine, is 14 amino acids long. Only the CDR3 region is kept as DNA, spanning 42 bases read in frame from base 1.

The data originate from a study of cytomegalovirus exposure and HLA in healthy donors (dated by TCRdb to 2016 to 2017). Broadly, across the study: An earlier analysis of approximately 640 of the donors reported more than 250 Gb of sequence data and roughly 110 million unique TCR beta sequences from about 200 million T cells. Using immunosequencing, the study profiled T cell repertoires from approximately 700 subjects and related those repertoires to cytomegalovirus serostatus. An earlier analysis of fewer than 700 of the donors applied high-throughput TCR beta sequencing to assess whether each TCR beta V gene segment acted as functional or pseudogenic. A later genetic analysis took genome-wide SNP genotypes for about three fifths of the roughly 670 donors and used that subset as a discovery cohort. Among about 400 genotyped donors of the cohort, an average of roughly 230,000 unique TCR beta nucleotide sequences was sequenced per donor, of which 15% to 20% were non-productive. The study aimed to test whether cataloging public T cell receptors could reveal signatures of past pathogen exposure. A handful of DR-DQ haplotypes were handled as single units for association and clustering because linkage in the cohort was strong. HLA typing covered class I and class II loci at four-digit resolution. The study combined high-throughput TCR immunosequencing, statistical association of individual TCRs with disease status, and machine learning to predict cytomegalovirus infection status. A separate validation cohort of about 110 different subjects was used in addition to the roughly 620-subject first cohort. In the later analysis, no new phenotypic data were used to find candidate immune exposures; instead, reliance was placed on TCR beta sequences and their occurrence across donors. Of the 300 to 450 genotyped donors, 75% to 85% were placed in the genetic ancestry cluster associated with self-reported Caucasian donors. Every discovery cohort repertoire had been produced on one sequencing platform. Typing coverage differed by locus: A, B, C, DRB1 and DQB1 were typed in about 620-630 donors, DQA1 in approximately 520, DPA1 in over 600, and DPB1 in just under 480. Donor age, sex, ethnicity and CMV serostatus were collected together with the repertoire data. To study patterns of TCR occurrence, a later analysis re-analyzed previously published TCR beta repertoires from under 750 donors and added high-resolution HLA genotyping. About 280 gigabases of sequencing data and 80 million or so unique TCR sequences were included in an early release covering several hundred HLA-typed donors.

General findings and caveats noted by the study authors: The study gave a list of about 150 TCR beta chains associated with cytomegalovirus. For the cohort, immune exposure information was limited to CMV serostatus. In a later analysis, HLA-associated TCR beta chains showed more clonal expansion and lower generation probabilities than non-associated chains that were equally common. This cohort had only TCR beta chains sequenced, and the lack of alpha or paired-chain data limited which features could be detected. A later genetic analysis associated a missense DCLRE1C variant with V-gene and J-gene trimming of TCR beta chains, and an independent cohort replicated the association. Broadly in line with IMGT annotations, most TCR beta V segments showed up in productive rearrangements about 87% or about 30% of the time in an earlier analysis of some 590 of the donors. Most TCR sequences were seen in very few donors, while some public TCRs were found in many individuals. A later analysis associated about 17,000 TCR beta sequences with specific HLA alleles at a false discovery rate of 0.05. Because some donors lacked HLA typing at each locus, the association tests relied only on the typed subset. According to the authors, the approach could potentially be generalized to other disease states and immunological phenotypes. Some IMGT-functional V segments, including TRBV6-2 and TRBV6-3, could not be distinguished by the 87-base-pair reads and were therefore excluded. A few of the identified cytomegalovirus-associated TCR beta chains were confirmed in vitro to be specific for cytomegalovirus antigens. A group of highly shared sequence variants was considered likely to be a technical artifact of the sequencing pipeline. A later analysis reported that several top co-occurrence clusters appeared linked to parvovirus B19, influenza, CMV and Epstein-Barr virus. Strong co-occurrence of HLA alleles, especially DR and DQ, made assigning TCR associations to individual alleles difficult. According to a later analysis, TCR association rates differed among HLA loci, with DRB1 alleles showing the most associated TCRs and HLA-C alleles showing the fewest. Roughly uniform sequencing depth across donors was assumed in presence/absence analyses, although this assumption may not hold. Because counts were too low, some 16 rarely observed V segments, including chromosome 9 orphons, were excluded from the earlier analysis of several hundred of the donors. In a later analysis, most CMV-associated TCR beta chains were found to appear HLA-restricted, with HLA associations seemingly driven largely by CMV exposure. Compared with the 666-donor mean, donors in an Asian-associated ancestry cluster had fewer N-insertions in productive TCRs, according to a later genetic analysis. In both the original and validation cohorts, the classifier was reported to diagnose cytomegalovirus status with high specificity and sensitivity. Correlated functional status among segregating V segments might be attributable to linkage disequilibrium, but an unknown experimental factor could not be ruled out. A further reported finding was that TCR beta sequences accurately predicted the HLA-A and HLA-B alleles for most subjects in the first cohort.

The library was generated by the immunoSEQ multiplex PCR assay. The multiplex PCR relied on a mix of 60 forward primers for TCR Vbeta segments and 13 reverse primers for TCR Jbeta segments. A multiplex PCR assay on genomic DNA amplified the CDR3 region of rearranged TCR beta genes. The amplified TCR beta libraries were sequenced on the Illumina HiSeq System as 87-base-pair reads. Processing in the source paper ran as follows. A later analysis tallied 75 million to 95 million unique TCR beta chains across the 640 or so repertoires, and 10 million to 11 million of those chains were shared by two or more donors. Raw reads were error-corrected and collapsed into unique sequences with a nearest-neighbor algorithm that merged closely related sequences to remove PCR and sequencing errors. CDR3 sequences were aligned to IMGT reference sequences to assign V, D and J gene segments. For a sequence to be retained, at least a six-nucleotide match to both a V gene segment and a J gene segment was required. A rearrangement was called productive if the CDR3 had no stop codons and remained in frame with V and J, and every other rearrangement was called non-productive. Following IMGT convention, CDR3 was defined as the stretch from the second conserved V-encoded cysteine to the conserved J-encoded phenylalanine. The earlier analysis of some 580 of the donors excluded any sequence lacking an unambiguous match to a single V gene segment. In an earlier analysis of a few hundred of the donors, V segments were called functional above 56.7% productive rearrangements and were called segregating when the between-donor standard deviation exceeded 5%. A statistical classification framework was built for diagnosing cytomegalovirus status from the catalog of TCR beta chain sequences. V and J gene assignment, in a later analysis, came from comparing TCR nucleotide sequences with IMGT/GENE-DB human TR gene sequences. The TCRdist pipeline was used in a later analysis to assign CDR3 sequences and most-parsimonious VDJ recombination scenarios. In a later analysis, each TCR beta chain was defined by its CDR3 amino acid sequence together with its V-gene family, and reads lacking a unique V-gene family were excluded. To address suspected cross-contamination and a sequencing artifact, a later analysis removed 450 to 700 highly shared, low-generation-probability nucleotide sequences. In a later analysis, a clonal expansion index for each public chain was calculated from normalized within-repertoire ranks of inferred template counts. In a later analysis, generation probabilities were computed with a VDJ recombination model fitted to out-of-frame rearrangements, and the resulting probabilities were checked against IGoR. Hypergeometric tests were used in a later analysis to score TCR-TCR, TCR-HLA and TCR-CMV co-occurrence, with a repertoire-size bias correction applied to the TCR pairs. False discovery rates were estimated in a later analysis by permuting HLA or CMV assignments 20 times. In a later analysis, co-occurring TCRs were grouped using DBSCAN, with TCRdist sequence similarity added in when clustering inside HLA-allele-positive subsets. Co-occurrence clustering excluded repertoires with fewer than 30,000 or more than 120,000 public chains, plus five with anomalous nucleotide sharing. TCRdb holds this immuneACCESS table with in-frame rearrangements only. Some clones are missing; in checked studies, unresolved V genes explain under half, and the rest has no known cause. The DNA gave D and trimming, while V, J and clone size come from that table. The sample yields roughly 120,000 clones; around 67% were counted once. The ten largest clones represent about 4.9% of the sample.

This clonotype originated in a man between 60 and 75 years old in good health and CMV-seropositive. The sample comprised PBMCs. The rearrangement joined TRBV7-9 to TRBJ2-5; TRBD2 fits 7 bases in the junction. The CDR3 sequence is CASSLSSGEETQYF. The bases read TGTGCCAGCAGCTTATCTAGCGGTGAAGAGACCCAGTACTTC.